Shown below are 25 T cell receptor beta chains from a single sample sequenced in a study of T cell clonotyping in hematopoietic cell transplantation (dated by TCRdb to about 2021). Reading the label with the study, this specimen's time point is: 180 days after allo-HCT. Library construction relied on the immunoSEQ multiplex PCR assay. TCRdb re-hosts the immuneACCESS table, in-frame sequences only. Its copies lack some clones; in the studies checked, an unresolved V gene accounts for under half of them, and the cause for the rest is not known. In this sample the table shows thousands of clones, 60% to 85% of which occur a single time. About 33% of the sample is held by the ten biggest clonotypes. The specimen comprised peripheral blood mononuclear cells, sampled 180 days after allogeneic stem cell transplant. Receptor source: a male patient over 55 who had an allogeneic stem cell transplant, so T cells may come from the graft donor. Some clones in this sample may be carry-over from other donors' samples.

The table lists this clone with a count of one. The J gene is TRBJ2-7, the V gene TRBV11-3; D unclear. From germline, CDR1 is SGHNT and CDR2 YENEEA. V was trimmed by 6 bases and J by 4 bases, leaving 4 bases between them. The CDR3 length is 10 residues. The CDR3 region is CASRLYEQYF. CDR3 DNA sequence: TGTGCCAGCAGGCTATACGAGCAGTACTTC. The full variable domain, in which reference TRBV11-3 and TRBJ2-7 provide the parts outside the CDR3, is EAGVVQSPRYKIIEKKQPVAFWCNPISGHNTLYWYLQNLGQGPELLIRYENEEAVDDSQLPKDRFSAERLKGVDSTLKIQPAELGDSAVYLCASRLYEQYFGPGTRLTVT.

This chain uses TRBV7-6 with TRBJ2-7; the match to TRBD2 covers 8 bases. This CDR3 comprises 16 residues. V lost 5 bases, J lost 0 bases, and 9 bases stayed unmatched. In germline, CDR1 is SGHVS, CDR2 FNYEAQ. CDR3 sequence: CASSRLTSGSSYEQYF. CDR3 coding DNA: TGTGCCAGCAGCCGCCTCACTAGCGGAAGCTCCTACGAGCAGTACTTC.

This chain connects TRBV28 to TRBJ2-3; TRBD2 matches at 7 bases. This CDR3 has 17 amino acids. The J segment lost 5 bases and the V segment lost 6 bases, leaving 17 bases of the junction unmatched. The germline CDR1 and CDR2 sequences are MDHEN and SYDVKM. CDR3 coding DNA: TGTGCCAGCAGACCAACTTCGGGCGCGGGAGATGGAGATACGCAGTATTTT. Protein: CASRPTSGAGDGDTQYF.

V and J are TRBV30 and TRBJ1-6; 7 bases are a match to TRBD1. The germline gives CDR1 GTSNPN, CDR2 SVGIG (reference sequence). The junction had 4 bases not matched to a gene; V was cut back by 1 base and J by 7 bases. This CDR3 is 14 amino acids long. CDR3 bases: TGTGCCTGGAGTGCCGGACAGGACAATTCACCCCTCCACTTT. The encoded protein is CAWSAGQDNSPLHF. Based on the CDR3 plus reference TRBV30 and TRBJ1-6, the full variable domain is SQTIHQWPATLVQPVGSPLSLECTVEGTSNPNLYWYRQAAGRGLQLLFYSVGIGQISSEVPQNLSASRPQDRQFILSSKKLLLSDSGFYLCAWSAGQDNSPLHFGNGTRLTVT.

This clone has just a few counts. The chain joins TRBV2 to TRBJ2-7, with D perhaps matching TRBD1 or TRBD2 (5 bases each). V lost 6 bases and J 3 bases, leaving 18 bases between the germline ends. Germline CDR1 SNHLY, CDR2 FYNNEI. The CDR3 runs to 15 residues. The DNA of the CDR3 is TGTGCCAGCAGGAATGGGGCAGGTGGGGGCTACGAGCAGTACTTC. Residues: CASRNGAGGGYEQYF.

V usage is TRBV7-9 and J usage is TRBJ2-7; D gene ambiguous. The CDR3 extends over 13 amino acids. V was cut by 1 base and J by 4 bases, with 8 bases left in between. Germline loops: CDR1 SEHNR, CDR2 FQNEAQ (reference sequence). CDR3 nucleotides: TGTGCCAGCAGCTTAGAGAATGCATACGAGCAGTACTTC. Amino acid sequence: CASSLENAYEQYF.

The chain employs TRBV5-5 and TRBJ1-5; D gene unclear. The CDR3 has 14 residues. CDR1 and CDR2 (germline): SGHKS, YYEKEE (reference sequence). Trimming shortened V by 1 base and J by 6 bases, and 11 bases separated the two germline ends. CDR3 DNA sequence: TGTGCCAGCAGCTTGCGACCTTCTTCTCAGCCCCAGCATTTT. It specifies CASSLRPSSQPQHF.

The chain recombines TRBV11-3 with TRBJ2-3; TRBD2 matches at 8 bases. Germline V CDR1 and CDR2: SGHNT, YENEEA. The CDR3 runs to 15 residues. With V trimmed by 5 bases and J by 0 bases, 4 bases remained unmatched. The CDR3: CASSRSGTSTDTQYF. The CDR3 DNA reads TGTGCCAGCAGCCGTAGCGGGACTAGCACAGATACGCAGTATTTT.

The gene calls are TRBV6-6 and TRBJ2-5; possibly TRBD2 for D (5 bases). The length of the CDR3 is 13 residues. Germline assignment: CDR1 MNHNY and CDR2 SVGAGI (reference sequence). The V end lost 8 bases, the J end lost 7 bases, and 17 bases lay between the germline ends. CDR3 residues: CASSLSDGGTQYF. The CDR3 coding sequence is TGTGCCAGCTCCCTTAGCGACGGAGGGACCCAGTACTTC.

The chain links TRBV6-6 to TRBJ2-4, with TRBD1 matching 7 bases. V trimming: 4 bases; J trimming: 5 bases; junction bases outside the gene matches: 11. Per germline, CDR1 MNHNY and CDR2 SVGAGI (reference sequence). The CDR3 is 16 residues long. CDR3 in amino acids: CASSLYPYRGENIQYF. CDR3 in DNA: TGTGCCAGCAGTTTATACCCCTACAGGGGTGAAAACATTCAGTACTTC.

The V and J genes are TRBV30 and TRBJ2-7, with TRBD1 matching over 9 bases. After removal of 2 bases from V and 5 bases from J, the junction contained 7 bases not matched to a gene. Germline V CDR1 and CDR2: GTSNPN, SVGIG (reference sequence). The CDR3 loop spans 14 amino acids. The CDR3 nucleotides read TGTGCCTGGAGTCGTGACAGGGGGTTAAACGAGCAGTACTTC. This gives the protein CAWSRDRGLNEQYF.

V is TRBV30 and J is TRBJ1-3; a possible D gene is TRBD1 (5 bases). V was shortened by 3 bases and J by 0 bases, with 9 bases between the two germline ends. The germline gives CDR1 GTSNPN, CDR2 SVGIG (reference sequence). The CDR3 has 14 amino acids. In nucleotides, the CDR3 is TGTGCCTGGAGCCGGGACGGCTCTGGAAACACCATATATTTT. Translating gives CAWSRDGSGNTIYF.

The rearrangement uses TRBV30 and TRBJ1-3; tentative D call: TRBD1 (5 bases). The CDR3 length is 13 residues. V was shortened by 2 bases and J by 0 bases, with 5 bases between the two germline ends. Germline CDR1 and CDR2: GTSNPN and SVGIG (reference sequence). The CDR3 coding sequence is TGTGCCTGGAGTACAGGCTCTGGAAACACCATATATTTT. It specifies CAWSTGSGNTIYF.

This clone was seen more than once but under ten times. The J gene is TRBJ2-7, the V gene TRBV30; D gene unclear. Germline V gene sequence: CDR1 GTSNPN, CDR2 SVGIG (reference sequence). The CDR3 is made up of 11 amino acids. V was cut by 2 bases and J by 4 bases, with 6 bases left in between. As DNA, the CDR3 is TGTGCCTGGAGTTCCCAATACGAGCAGTACTTC. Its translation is CAWSSQYEQYF. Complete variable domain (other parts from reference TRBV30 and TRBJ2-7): SQTIHQWPATLVQPVGSPLSLECTVEGTSNPNLYWYRQAAGRGLQLLFYSVGIGQISSEVPQNLSASRPQDRQFILSSKKLLLSDSGFYLCAWSSQYEQYFGPGTRLTVT.

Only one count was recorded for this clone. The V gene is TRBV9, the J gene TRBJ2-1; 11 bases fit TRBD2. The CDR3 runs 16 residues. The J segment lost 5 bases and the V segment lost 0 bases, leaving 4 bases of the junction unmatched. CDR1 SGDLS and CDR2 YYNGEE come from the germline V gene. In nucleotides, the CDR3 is TGTGCCAGCAGCGTAGTAGCGGGAGGGATCAACAATGAGCAGTTCTTC. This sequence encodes CASSVVAGGINNEQFF.

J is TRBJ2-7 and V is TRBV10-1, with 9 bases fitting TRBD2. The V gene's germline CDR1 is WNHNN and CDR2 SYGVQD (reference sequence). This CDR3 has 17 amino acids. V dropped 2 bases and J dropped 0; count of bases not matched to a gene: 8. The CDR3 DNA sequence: TGCGCCAGCAGTGAGCCCCGACTAGCGGCTAGCTCCTACGAGCAGTACTTC. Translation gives CASSEPRLAASSYEQYF.

In DNA form, the CDR3 reads TGTGCCAGCAGTGAAGCGGGGGGGGCGGCAAACGAGCAGTACTTC. Residues: CASSEAGGAANEQYF. The chain employs TRBV6-1 and TRBJ2-7; D possibly corresponds to TRBD2 (7 bases). This CDR3 is built from 15 residues. Trimming left V 0 bases short and J 5 bases short, with 14 bases between. Per germline, CDR1 MNHNS and CDR2 SASEGT.

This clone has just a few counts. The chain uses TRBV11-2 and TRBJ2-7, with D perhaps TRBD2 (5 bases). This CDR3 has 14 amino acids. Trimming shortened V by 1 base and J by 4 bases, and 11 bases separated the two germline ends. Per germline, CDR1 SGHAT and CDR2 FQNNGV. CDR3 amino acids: CASSLASGVYEQYF. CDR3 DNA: TGTGCCAGCAGCTTAGCCAGCGGCGTATACGAGCAGTACTTC.

The CDR3 is CASSPGPTGELFF. CDR3 bases: TGCGCCAGCAGCCCGGGCCCCACCGGGGAGCTGTTTTTT. The V and J genes are TRBV4-3 and TRBJ2-2; the D is unclear. Trimming stripped 4 bases from V and 4 bases from J, with 7 bases between. The CDR3 extends over 13 amino acids. Germline loops: CDR1 LGHNA, CDR2 YSLEER.

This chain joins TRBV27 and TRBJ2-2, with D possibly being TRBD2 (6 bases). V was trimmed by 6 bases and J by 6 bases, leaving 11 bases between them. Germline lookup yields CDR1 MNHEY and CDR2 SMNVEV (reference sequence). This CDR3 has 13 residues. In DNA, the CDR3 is TGTGCCAGCAGGACGACGGGGGCCGGGGAGCTGTTTTTT. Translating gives CASRTTGAGELFF.

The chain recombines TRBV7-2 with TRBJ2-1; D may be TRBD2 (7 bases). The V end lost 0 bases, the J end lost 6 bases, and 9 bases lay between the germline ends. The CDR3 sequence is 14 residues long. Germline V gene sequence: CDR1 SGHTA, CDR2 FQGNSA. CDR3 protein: CASSLAGGANEQFF. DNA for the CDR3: TGTGCCAGCAGCTTAGCGGGGGGGGCCAATGAGCAGTTCTTC.

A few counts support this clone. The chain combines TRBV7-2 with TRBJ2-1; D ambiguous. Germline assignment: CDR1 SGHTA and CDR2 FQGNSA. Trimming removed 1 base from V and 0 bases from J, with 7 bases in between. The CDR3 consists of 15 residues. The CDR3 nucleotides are TGTGCCAGCAGCTTAGTCCCGAGCTCCTACAATGAGCAGTTCTTC. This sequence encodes CASSLVPSSYNEQFF.

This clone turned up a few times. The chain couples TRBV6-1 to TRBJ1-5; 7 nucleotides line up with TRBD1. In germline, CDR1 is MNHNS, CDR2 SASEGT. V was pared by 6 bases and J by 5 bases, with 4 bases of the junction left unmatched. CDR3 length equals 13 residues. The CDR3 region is CASSVRGDQPQHF. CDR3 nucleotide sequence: TGTGCCAGCAGCGTCAGGGGGGATCAGCCCCAGCATTTT.

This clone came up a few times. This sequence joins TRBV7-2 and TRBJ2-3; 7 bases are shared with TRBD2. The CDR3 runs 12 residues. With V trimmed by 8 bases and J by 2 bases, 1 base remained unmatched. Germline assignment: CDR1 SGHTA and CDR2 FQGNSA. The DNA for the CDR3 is TGTGCCAGCGGGAGGGCCACAGATACGCAGTATTTT. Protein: CASGRATDTQYF.

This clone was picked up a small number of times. CDR3 sequence (DNA): TGCGCCAGCAGCCGAGTAGCGGGAGGGTCCTACAATGAGCAGTTCTTC. This gives the protein CASSRVAGGSYNEQFF. This rearrangement joins TRBV4-3 to TRBJ2-1; TRBD2 matches at 11 bases. The ends lost 4 bases at V and 1 base at J; junction bases unmatched: 3. Germline V gene lookup returns CDR1 LGHNA and CDR2 YSLEER. The CDR3 contains 16 residues.